The text below deals with one TCR beta chain. Its antigen is still unknown. The data were obtained in a study of shared clonotypes between healthy human individuals. Whole-study context: Used for every donor were three CD4 naive, three CD4 memory, two CD8 naive and one CD8 memory plate.

Study-wide results and caveats: In the sorted subsets, rarefaction showed sequencing was incomplete despite large depth.

J was trimmed by 8 bases and V by 4 bases; bases with no gene match: 10. The CDR3 spans 15 residues. In germline, CDR1 is MNHEY, CDR2 SVGAGI. This table comes from immunoSEQ multiplex PCR, and its TCRdb copy is limited to in-frame clones, with some not included. The profile shows some 95,000 clones, 65% to 70% of them singletons. Sequencing was done on a sample of memory CD8+ T cells sorted from blood. Subset: CD45RO+ cells pooled with CCR7-negative TemRA cells. The sequence derives from a young man in good health. The V and J genes are TRBV6-5 and TRBJ2-3, with 9 bases fitting TRBD2. As DNA, the CDR3 is TGTGCCAGCAGTTTAGTTAGCGGGAGTATCGGTACGCAGTATTTT. It translates to CASSLVSGSIGTQYF.